The 10 T cell receptor beta chains presented below share a single source sample, sequenced in a study of T cell responses to AZD1222 COVID-19 vaccine. TCRdb's table, derived via immunoSEQ multiplex PCR, lists solely in-frame clones and lacks some. The sample carries approximately 160,000 clones, 91% recorded once. The specimen was peripheral blood, collected on day 0 of AZD1222 vaccination. The receptors derive from an adult in good health.

The chain employs TRBV6-5 and TRBJ2-7; tentatively, D is TRBD2 (6 bases). Per the germline V gene, CDR1 is MNHEY and CDR2 is SVGAGI. Trimming cost V 8 bases and J 6 bases, with 14 bases left between them. This CDR3 is 12 amino acids long. The CDR3 nucleotides read TGTGCCAGCTGGGGACTCGTTGGCGAGCAGTACTTC. Translated, it gives CASWGLVGEQYF.

The rearrangement uses TRBV19 and TRBJ2-7; the match to TRBD1 covers 9 bases. CDR3 size: 13 residues. V dropped 7 bases and J dropped 5; count of bases not matched to a gene: 6. Germline loops: CDR1 LNHDA, CDR2 SQIVND (reference sequence). CDR3 DNA: TGTGCCAGTATGAGACAGGGGGTAGACGAGCAGTACTTC. Protein product: CASMRQGVDEQYF. The full variable domain, in which reference TRBV19 and TRBJ2-7 provide the parts outside the CDR3, is DGGITQSPKYLFRKEGQNVTLSCEQNLNHDAMYWYRQDPGQGLRLIYYSQIVNDFQKGDIAEGYSVSREKKESFPLTVTSAQKNPTAFYLCASMRQGVDEQYFGPGTRLTVT.

The chain recombines TRBV10-2 with TRBJ2-1; 8 bases map to TRBD1. The length of the CDR3 is 14 residues. The V and J ends lost 10 bases and 4 bases, in that order; junction bases with no gene match: 9. CDR1 WSHSY and CDR2 SAAADI come from the germline V gene. CDR3 bases: TGCGCCACCTCGGACAGGGCGGCGTACAATGAGCAGTTCTTC. Translation gives CATSDRAAYNEQFF.

This chain connects TRBV28 to TRBJ2-7; 8 bases fit TRBD1. CDR3 size: 18 residues. J gave up 2 bases and V 6 bases, and 18 bases lay outside the gene matches. Germline V gives CDR1 MDHEN, CDR2 SYDVKM. CDR3 sequence (DNA): TGTGCCAGCAGCCCAGGGGGCGGTCGGCGAGAAATCCCCTACGAGCAGTACTTC. Translated, it gives CASSPGGGRREIPYEQYF. The full variable domain, with the rest looked up from reference TRBV28 and TRBJ2-7, is DVKVTQSSRYLVKRTGEKVFLECVQDMDHENMFWYRQDPGLGLRLIYFSYDVKMKEKGDIPEGYSVSREKKERFSLILESASTNQTSMYLCASSPGGGRREIPYEQYFGPGTRLTVT.

This chain links TRBV28 with TRBJ2-5; 7 bases match TRBD2. Germline trimming cut 5 bases from V and 0 bases from J; bases unmatched to any gene: 9. Germline V CDR1 and CDR2: MDHEN, SYDVKM. This CDR3 comprises 16 residues. For the CDR3, the DNA is TGTGCCAGCAGTAGACCCCGGGGGGAGTACCAAGAGACCCAGTACTTC. Its translation: CASSRPRGEYQETQYF.

The chain has TRBV5-1 and TRBJ2-7; 10 bases are shared with TRBD1. Trimming took 1 base from V and 0 from J; bases not matched to a gene: 7. The CDR3 length is 17 residues. The germline gives CDR1 SGHRS, CDR2 YFSETQ. CDR3 residues: CASSLRPGQGNSYEQYF. CDR3 coding DNA: TGCGCCAGCAGCTTGCGACCGGGACAGGGGAACTCCTACGAGCAGTACTTC.

The chain recombines TRBV6-6 with TRBJ1-6; D call uncertain. Trimming removed 0 bases at V and 6 bases at J, with 12 bases between. This CDR3 region has 16 residues. Looked up from germline, CDR1 is MNHNY and CDR2 is SVGAGI (reference sequence). The chain's CDR3 is CASSYSQGISNSPLHF. The CDR3 nucleotides are TGTGCCAGCAGTTACTCGCAAGGGATCTCTAATTCACCCCTCCACTTT.

The rearrangement joins TRBV6-5 to TRBJ1-2, with a tentative D call TRBD1 (6 bases). Germline CDR1 reads MNHEY; CDR2 reads SVGAGI. V dropped 0 bases and J dropped 0 bases, with 8 bases sitting between them. CDR3 length: 15 amino acids. In nucleotides, the CDR3 is TGTGCCAGCAGTTACTCGTGGACAGCTAACTATGGCTACACCTTC. This sequence encodes CASSYSWTANYGYTF.

This chain links TRBV9 with TRBJ2-4; 11 positions agree with TRBD1. CDR1 and CDR2 from the germline V gene are SGDLS and YYNGEE. After removal of 4 bases from V and 8 bases from J, the junction contained 8 bases not matched to a gene. The CDR3 has 15 amino acids. The chain's CDR3 is CASSPGQGESDIQYF. The CDR3 region has the DNA TGTGCCAGCAGCCCGGGACAGGGGGAATCGGACATTCAGTACTTC.

The chain combines TRBV24-1 with TRBJ2-4; 8 positions agree with TRBD1. CDR1 and CDR2 (germline): KGHDR, SFDVKD. Trimming removed 7 bases from V and 0 bases from J; junction bases left unmatched: 10. CDR3 length: 17 amino acids. CDR3 DNA: TGTGCCACCAGCTCGTCTACAGGGGGGCTAGCCAAAAACATTCAGTACTTC. Its translation is CATSSSTGGLAKNIQYF.